The sequence of this TCR beta chain was determined in a study of blood T cell repertoires in COVID-19. Overall study context: From T cells, B-cell-depleted T cells, or PBMCs came the material, which was cDNA or gDNA.

The CDR3 spans 17 residues. The V gene lost 5 bases and the J gene lost 1 base, with 21 bases spanning the gap. Per germline, CDR1 SNHLY and CDR2 FYNNEI. Assay used: immunoSEQ multiplex PCR; TCRdb lists only in-frame clones, some missing. The data hold roughly 80,000 clones, with about 85% observed a single time. Specimen: peripheral blood. The TCR comes from a human donor in a cohort sampled during active COVID-19. The chain employs TRBV2 and TRBJ2-7; D is unclear. CDR3 nucleotide sequence: TGTGCCAGCAGTCCCCTCCGCCACGTCAAGACTTCCTACGAGCAGTACTTC. Its protein is CASSPLRHVKTSYEQYF.